These 17 T cell receptor beta chains came from one sample sequenced in a study of cytomegalovirus exposure and HLA in healthy donors. The PCR made use of 60 Vbeta and 13 Jbeta primers. Method: immunoSEQ multiplex PCR; TCRdb's copy keeps in-frame clones and lacks some. This repertoire shows about 140,000 clones, 70% to 80% found once; its top ten account for 2% to 3%. The sample consisted of PBMCs. The receptors here all came from a woman under 30 in good health and CMV-seropositive.

The genes are TRBV29-1 and TRBJ2-1, with 10 bases fitting TRBD2. The CDR3 length is 15 residues. CDR1 SQVTM and CDR2 ANQGSEA come from the germline V gene. After removal of 4 bases from V and 2 bases from J, the junction contained 5 bases not matched to a gene. The CDR3 bases are TGCAGCGTTGGCTTAGCGGGGGGTCCCTACAATGAGCAGTTCTTC. Translating it yields CSVGLAGGPYNEQFF.

The chain employs TRBV27 and TRBJ2-3; a weak D match, TRBD1 (6 bases). The V gene's germline CDR1 is MNHEY and CDR2 SMNVEV (reference sequence). V was clipped by 5 bases and J by 0 bases, with 18 bases between them. CDR3 length equals 17 residues. The chain's CDR3 is CASSVTGTRSSTDTQYF. CDR3 in DNA: TGTGCCAGCAGTGTAACCGGGACAAGGTCTAGCACAGATACGCAGTATTTT.

The gene calls are TRBV7-9 and TRBJ2-1; 8 nucleotides agree with TRBD2. The CDR3 runs to 17 residues. Trimming at V came to 6 bases and at J to 8 bases, leaving 18 bases not matched to a gene. Germline V gene lookup returns CDR1 SEHNR and CDR2 FQNEAQ (reference sequence). The CDR3 sequence: CASSQTRVASGRDEQFF. The CDR3 DNA follows: TGTGCCAGCAGTCAGACCCGGGTCGCTAGCGGGCGGGATGAGCAGTTCTTC.

The chain couples TRBV5-1 to TRBJ2-1, with D unresolved. Germline-derived CDR1 and CDR2 are SGHRS and YFSETQ. Trimming took off 4 bases at V and 7 bases at J, with 9 bases between the two ends. The CDR3 is 12 amino acids. DNA for the CDR3: TGCGCCAGCAGCCCAGTCAAAAATGAGCAGTTCTTC. Its translation: CASSPVKNEQFF.

The V and J genes are TRBV27 and TRBJ2-1; TRBD2 agrees at 11 bases. The V gene end was trimmed by 8 bases and the J gene end by 6 bases; junction bases not matched to a gene: 9. The CDR3 sequence is 15 residues long. Germline loops: CDR1 MNHEY, CDR2 SMNVEV (reference sequence). The CDR3, as DNA: TGTGCCAGCGGGATTACTAGCGGGGGACCCAATGAGCAGTTCTTC. Its translation is CASGITSGGPNEQFF.

J is TRBJ1-1 and V is TRBV9; 7 bases map to TRBD1. V was pared by 2 bases and J by 7 bases, with 5 bases of the junction left unmatched. Looked up from germline, CDR1 is SGDLS and CDR2 is YYNGEE. The CDR3 is 13 residues long. CDR3 coding DNA: TGTGCCAGCAGCGTGACCGCAGGGGGTGAAGCTTTCTTT. Translation: CASSVTAGGEAFF.

The V and J genes are TRBV5-1 and TRBJ1-6; D gene unclear. The CDR3 covers 17 residues. Trimming stripped 2 bases from V and 1 base from J, with 13 bases between. Germline values: CDR1 SGHRS, CDR2 YFSETQ. The CDR3 region is CASSFDSPGSYNSPLHF. The CDR3 DNA is TGCGCCAGCAGCTTCGATTCGCCGGGTTCCTATAATTCACCCCTCCACTTT.

This chain uses TRBV28 with TRBJ1-1; TRBD1 aligns across 9 bases. Germline lookup yields CDR1 MDHEN and CDR2 SYDVKM. The CDR3 covers 14 residues. Trimming removed 6 bases from V and 6 bases from J; junction bases left unmatched: 8. The CDR3 sequence is CASSVNRGRSEAFF. CDR3 in DNA: TGTGCCAGCAGCGTCAACAGGGGGCGGTCTGAAGCTTTCTTT.

The chain employs TRBV2 and TRBJ2-5; 9 nucleotides align to TRBD2. This CDR3 spans 16 amino acids. Germline trimming cut 1 base from V and 0 bases from J; bases unmatched to any gene: 3. The V gene's germline CDR1 is SNHLY and CDR2 FYNNEI. CDR3 sequence: CASSEVLAGYQETQYF. The CDR3 DNA sequence: TGTGCCAGCAGTGAAGTCCTAGCGGGGTACCAAGAGACCCAGTACTTC.

The rearrangement uses TRBV6-1 and TRBJ2-1; 8 bases align to TRBD2. CDR1 and CDR2 (germline): MNHNS, SASEGT. CDR3 length: 15 residues. V lost 6 bases to trimming and J lost 6 bases; unmatched junction nucleotides: 10. The CDR3 reads CASRANSGALNEQFF. The CDR3 bases are TGTGCCAGCAGGGCCAATAGCGGGGCCCTCAATGAGCAGTTCTTC.

The chain recombines TRBV6-6 with TRBJ1-2; D is unresolved. CDR3 length equals 12 residues. In germline, CDR1 is MNHNY, CDR2 SVGAGI (reference sequence). CDR3 loop: CLNTTANYGYTF. The DNA for the CDR3 is TGTCTAAATACTACGGCTAACTATGGCTACACCTTC.

This clone was counted a single time. This chain joins TRBV12-5 and TRBJ2-3, with 10 bases that match TRBD1. The CDR3 contains 15 residues. J was trimmed by 5 bases and V by 6 bases; bases with no gene match: 8. Germline-derived CDR1 and CDR2 are LGHNT and FRNRAP. The CDR3 is CASGPGQGGGDTQYF. The CDR3 bases are TGTGCTAGTGGACCTGGACAGGGGGGGGGAGATACGCAGTATTTT. The full variable domain, in which reference TRBV12-5 and TRBJ2-3 provide the parts outside the CDR3, is DARVTQTPRHKVTEMGQEVTMRCQPILGHNTVFWYRQTMMQGLELLAYFRNRAPLDDSGMPKDRFSAEMPDATLATLKIQPSEPRDSAVYFCASGPGQGGGDTQYFGPGTRLTVL.

This clone was detected a few times. This sequence joins TRBV19 and TRBJ1-5; 9 nucleotides agree with TRBD1. CDR3 length: 15 residues. Germline-derived CDR1 and CDR2 are LNHDA and SQIVND (reference sequence). V lost 6 bases, J lost 4 bases, and 7 bases stayed unmatched. CDR3 nucleotide sequence: TGTGCCAGTAGAAGGGACAGGGCATTAAATCAGCCCCAGCATTTT. This translates into CASRRDRALNQPQHF. The whole variable domain, remainder taken from reference TRBV19 and TRBJ1-5, is DGGITQSPKYLFRKEGQNVTLSCEQNLNHDAMYWYRQDPGQGLRLIYYSQIVNDFQKGDIAEGYSVSREKKESFPLTVTSAQKNPTAFYLCASRRDRALNQPQHFGDGTRLSIL.

This chain connects TRBV30 to TRBJ1-2, with 7 bases identical to TRBD1. In germline, CDR1 is GTSNPN, CDR2 SVGIG (reference sequence). This CDR3 is built from 14 residues. V lost 0 bases and J lost 2; bases outside the gene matches: 3. CDR3 residues: CAWSVGRGNYGYTF. CDR3 nucleotide sequence: TGTGCCTGGAGTGTAGGCAGGGGGAACTATGGCTACACCTTC.

This clone came up a few times. This rearrangement joins TRBV6-1 to TRBJ2-5, with a possible D match to TRBD2 (5 bases). V shed 8 bases and J shed 1 base, with 8 bases lying between them. The length of the CDR3 is 12 residues. Germline V gene sequence: CDR1 MNHNS, CDR2 SASEGT. The CDR3 DNA is TGTGCCAGCGGGAGAGGCCAAGAGACCCAGTACTTC. Translation gives CASGRGQETQYF.

The chain is built from TRBV6-6 and TRBJ2-1; possibly TRBD2 for D (7 bases). This CDR3 has 15 residues. The V and J ends lost 5 bases and 5 bases respectively, with 16 bases between them. The V gene's germline CDR1 is MNHNY and CDR2 SVGAGI (reference sequence). The CDR3: CASSRAGRDNNEQFF. The CDR3 DNA follows: TGTGCCAGCAGTCGGGCGGGGAGGGACAACAATGAGCAGTTCTTC.

V is TRBV5-1 and J is TRBJ1-1; 9 bases line up with TRBD1. The length of the CDR3 is 15 residues. CDR1 and CDR2 (germline): SGHRS, YFSETQ. V gave up 4 bases and J gave up 1 base; unmatched junction bases: 5. The CDR3 nucleotides read TGCGCCAGCAGCAGAGGACAGGGGAAGAACACTGAAGCTTTCTTT. Encoded protein: CASSRGQGKNTEAFF.